A single sample gave rise to the 32 T cell receptor beta chains below, sequenced in a study of CXCR3-negative and CXCR3-positive naive CD8 T cells. Libraries of TRB cDNA were made by 5' RACE and carried UMIs. Reanalyzing the 5' RACE reads, TCRdb keeps one entry per CDR3 protein, without DNA. Its table lists about 28,000 distinct CDR3 sequences. Specimen: memory CD8+ T cells from blood. The receptors stem from a human donor in good health. Some clones in this sample may be carry-over from other donors' samples.

V is TRBV6-2 or TRBV6-3 and J is TRBJ2-7. Germline CDR1 and CDR2: MNHEY and SVGEGT. CDR3 length: 13 amino acids. CDR3 sequence reads: CASSGATGYEQYF.

The chain combines TRBV4-3 with TRBJ2-6; TCRdb's assignment of TRBD1 cannot be checked, as there is no DNA. CDR1 LGHNA and CDR2 YSLEER come from the germline V gene. The CDR3 consists of 18 residues. CDR3 sequence: CASSQGGQGISGANVLTF.

The rearrangement links TRBV7-2 to TRBJ2-3; TCRdb reports TRBD1, a call that lacks DNA to check it against. The germline V gene has CDR1 SGHTA and CDR2 FQGNSA. The CDR3 sequence is 22 residues long. The CDR3 sequence is CASSLGPYHRDSELFPLGTQYF. Looking up the rest from reference TRBV7-2 and TRBJ2-3 gives the full variable domain: GAGVSQSPSNKVTEKGKDVELRCDPISGHTALYWYRQSLGQGLEFLIYFQGNSAPDKSGLPSDRFSAERTGGSVSTLTIQRTQQEDSAVYLCASSLGPYHRDSELFPLGTQYFGPGTRLTVL.

The chain uses TRBV11-2 and TRBJ2-7; TCRdb names TRBD1, which stays unverified in the absence of DNA. CDR1 and CDR2 from the germline V gene are SGHAT and FQNNGV. The length of the CDR3 is 16 residues. The CDR3 here is CASSFILGGLFYEQYF.

This chain uses TRBV5-6 with TRBJ1-2; TCRdb names TRBD1, which stays unverified in the absence of DNA. This CDR3 is 14 amino acids long. The V gene's germline CDR1 is SGHDT and CDR2 YYEEEE. CDR3 sequence: CASSPWEINYGYTF.

The CDR3 sequence is CSVVAPSSYEQYF. This sequence joins TRBV29-1 and TRBJ2-7. The V gene's germline CDR1 is SQVTM and CDR2 ANQGSEA. This CDR3 spans 13 amino acids.

This chain uses TRBV7-6 with TRBJ1-2; without DNA, the TCRdb call of TRBD1 cannot be checked. The germline V gene has CDR1 SGHVS and CDR2 FNYEAQ. This CDR3 comprises 16 residues. The CDR3 is CASSPIDRGRDYGYTF.

This chain joins TRBV7-9 and TRBJ2-1; the TCRdb call, TRBD1, lacks DNA for checking. CDR3 length: 16 amino acids. CDR1 is SEHNR, CDR2 FQNEAQ, per germline (reference sequence). CDR3 protein: CASGNNDRAMDNEQFF.

The gene calls are TRBV3-1 and TRBJ2-2; TCRdb's assignment of TRBD1 cannot be checked, as there is no DNA. The CDR3 is made up of 16 amino acids. Germline CDR1 and CDR2: LGHDT and YNNKEL (reference sequence). CDR3 loop: CASSQDPGGSAGELFF.

This chain links TRBV5-6 with TRBJ2-1; TCRdb's D gene call, TRBD1, goes unchecked for lack of DNA. The CDR3 has 17 amino acids. Germline CDR1 and CDR2: SGHDT and YYEEEE. The CDR3: CASSLARDPSPYNEQFF.

The rearrangement uses TRBV19 and TRBJ2-3. The CDR3 has 15 residues. Germline V CDR1 and CDR2: LNHDA, SQIVND (reference sequence). CDR3 sequence: CASSITSYSTDTQYF. The full variable domain, in which reference TRBV19 and TRBJ2-3 provide the parts outside the CDR3, is DGGITQSPKYLFRKEGQNVTLSCEQNLNHDAMYWYRQDPGQGLRLIYYSQIVNDFQKGDIAEGYSVSREKKESFPLTVTSAQKNPTAFYLCASSITSYSTDTQYFGPGTRLTVL.

The chain joins TRBV11-3 to TRBJ2-2; there is no DNA to check the TCRdb D call of TRBD1. This CDR3 spans 14 amino acids. Looked up from germline, CDR1 is SGHNT and CDR2 is YENEEA. The CDR3 sequence is CASSPRQGTGELFF.

This chain uses TRBV29-1 with TRBJ2-7. The CDR3 is 13 residues long. CDR1 is SQVTM, CDR2 ANQGSEA, per germline. The CDR3 sequence is CSVATGFSYEQYF.

The chain is built from TRBV29-1 and TRBJ2-1; TCRdb calls TRBD1, which cannot be checked without DNA. Germline loops: CDR1 SQVTM, CDR2 ANQGSEA. CDR3 size: 14 residues. The CDR3 sequence: CSVVQGISYNEQFF.

This rearrangement joins TRBV6-2 or TRBV6-3 to TRBJ1-2; TCRdb names TRBD1, which stays unverified in the absence of DNA. This CDR3 comprises 17 residues. The germline gives CDR1 MNHEY, CDR2 SVGEGT. The CDR3 region is CASSYGWDRGLGYGYTF.

V gene TRBV7-3 combines with J gene TRBJ2-1; the D call from TCRdb, TRBD2, cannot be confirmed without DNA. CDR3 length equals 15 residues. Germline CDR1 reads SGHTA; CDR2 reads FQGTGA. CDR3 residues: CASSLTSGPFNEQFF.

V and J are TRBV4-2 and TRBJ2-7; TCRdb's D call, TRBD2, is unchecked because there is no DNA. The CDR3 totals 16 residues. CDR1 LGHNA and CDR2 YNFKEQ come from the germline V gene. CDR3 loop: CASSPRTSGDSYEQYF.

V and J are TRBV3-1 and TRBJ1-1. The germline V gene has CDR1 LGHDT and CDR2 YNNKEL (reference sequence). The CDR3 sequence is 11 residues long. CDR3: CASSSRTKAFF.

The chain carries TRBV12-3 or TRBV12-4 and TRBJ2-5; TCRdb outputs TRBD2, but without DNA this stays unchecked. The CDR3 is 16 residues long. The CDR3 loop is CASSPTRLDHQETQYF.

The rearrangement links TRBV7-9 to TRBJ2-7; lacking DNA, the TRBD2 call made by TCRdb goes unchecked. In germline, CDR1 is SEHNR, CDR2 FQNEAQ (reference sequence). The CDR3 totals 14 residues. Here the CDR3 reads CASSAFRGGYEQYF.

This clonotype shows up as medium-sized by frequency. The CDR3 loop reads CASSPLGGGTGELFF. The chain has TRBV7-3 and TRBJ2-2; TCRdb reports TRBD1, a call that lacks DNA to check it against. This CDR3 has 15 residues. Germline CDR1 and CDR2: SGHTA and FQGTGA.

The chain recombines TRBV9 with TRBJ2-7; absent DNA, TCRdb's TRBD1 call cannot be checked. CDR1 SGDLS and CDR2 YYNGEE come from the germline V gene. CDR3 length: 14 amino acids. CDR3 region: CASSETGKPYEQYF. Variable domain in full (rest from reference TRBV9 and TRBJ2-7): DSGVTQTPKHLITATGQRVTLRCSPRSGDLSVYWYQQSLDQGLQFLIQYYNGEERAKGNILERFSAQQFPDLHSELNLSSLELGDSALYFCASSETGKPYEQYFGPGTRLTVT.

Here the CDR3 reads CASSRDPGDRRNNEQFF. The chain links TRBV5-4 to TRBJ2-1; TCRdb selects TRBD1, and the lack of DNA leaves this call unchecked. Germline V gene data show CDR1 as SGHNT and CDR2 as YYREEE (reference sequence). The CDR3 is 17 amino acids.

The V and J genes are TRBV7-2 and TRBJ2-7; TCRdb calls TRBD1, which cannot be checked without DNA. Germline loops: CDR1 SGHTA, CDR2 FQGNSA. The CDR3 spans 16 residues. The CDR3 sequence is CASRLDGRGSSYEQYF. Full variable domain (missing parts from reference TRBV7-2 and TRBJ2-7): GAGVSQSPSNKVTEKGKDVELRCDPISGHTALYWYRQSLGQGLEFLIYFQGNSAPDKSGLPSDRFSAERTGGSVSTLTIQRTQQEDSAVYLCASRLDGRGSSYEQYFGPGTRLTVT.

V usage is TRBV18 and J usage is TRBJ1-1. Germline CDR1 KGHSH, CDR2 LQKENI. CDR3 length: 13 amino acids. This CDR3 reads CASSPDGTTEAFF.

The chain employs TRBV25-1 and TRBJ2-1; TCRdb designates TRBD1, a call that cannot be tested without DNA. The germline CDR1 and CDR2 sequences are MGHDK and SYGVNS. This CDR3 region has 17 residues. Here the CDR3 reads CASSELGRVKMNNEQFF.

The rearrangement links TRBV7-3 to TRBJ2-7; absent DNA, TCRdb's TRBD1 call cannot be checked. The V gene's germline CDR1 is SGHTA and CDR2 FQGTGA. The CDR3 totals 13 residues. This CDR3 reads CASSLGGGYEQYF.

This chain connects TRBV4-3 to TRBJ2-7; without DNA, the TCRdb call of TRBD1 cannot be checked. The CDR3 is made up of 13 amino acids. The germline V gene encodes CDR1 LGHNA and CDR2 YSLEER. CDR3 residues: CASSQNPLGAQYF.

V usage is TRBV6-6 and J usage is TRBJ2-7; TCRdb's D call, TRBD1, is unchecked because there is no DNA. Germline lookup yields CDR1 MNHNY and CDR2 SVGAGI (reference sequence). The CDR3 contains 13 residues. CDR3 amino acids: CASSYSGADEQYF.

V usage is TRBV7-9 and J usage is TRBJ1-2; with no DNA, the TCRdb D assignment of TRBD1 cannot be verified. The CDR3 has 16 amino acids. CDR1 and CDR2 from the germline V gene are SEHNR and FQNEAQ (reference sequence). CDR3 protein: CASSLSFGQGKIRYTF.

V gene TRBV29-1 combines with J gene TRBJ2-1; TCRdb calls TRBD1, which cannot be checked without DNA. Germline V gene sequence: CDR1 SQVTM, CDR2 ANQGSEA. The CDR3 is made up of 13 amino acids. CDR3 protein: CSVEGAPYNEQFF.

The chain couples TRBV4-3 to TRBJ1-2; TCRdb's D call of TRBD1 is untestable without DNA. The germline V gene has CDR1 LGHNA and CDR2 YSLEER. CDR3 length: 13 residues. The CDR3 loop reads CASSQAGTDGYTF.